This entry lists 15 T cell receptor beta chains sequenced from one sample in a study of glioma-infiltrating T cells after dendritic cell vaccination. The table came from immunoSEQ multiplex PCR; TCRdb's copy has only in-frame clones and leaves some out. The sample lists roughly 60,000 clones, approximately 80% occurring once. Time point noted: after dendritic cell vaccination, including at tumor progression/relapse. Here the sequenced sample was blood, taken after dendritic cell vaccination. These receptors came from a human donor with glioblastoma.

This clone came up a few times. The rearrangement links TRBV5-6 to TRBJ2-2; 7 nucleotides align to TRBD2. The CDR3 totals 13 residues. The junction had 3 bases not matched to a gene; V was cut back by 4 bases and J by 6 bases. The germline V gene encodes CDR1 SGHDT and CDR2 YYEEEE. The CDR3: CASSIGLAGELFF. The CDR3 DNA is TGTGCCAGCAGCATCGGACTAGCCGGGGAGCTGTTTTTT.

V and J are TRBV4-2 and TRBJ2-2; possible D gene TRBD1, 6 bases. Germline assignment: CDR1 LGHNA and CDR2 YNFKEQ. The V end was cut by 3 bases, the J end by 7 bases, with 15 bases between. The CDR3 runs to 15 residues. For the CDR3, the DNA is TGTGCCAGCAGCCATGTGGGCAGGGGCGGCGGGGAGCTGTTTTTT. Translated, it gives CASSHVGRGGGELFF.

This rearrangement joins TRBV19 to TRBJ2-7, with 12 bases lining up with TRBD2. The CDR3 loop spans 13 amino acids. Germline loops: CDR1 LNHDA, CDR2 SQIVND (reference sequence). Trimming removed 4 bases from V and 7 bases from J; junction bases left unmatched: 2. The CDR3 DNA is TGTGCCAGTAGTACGACTAGCGGGGGAGAGCAGTACTTC. This translates into CASSTTSGGEQYF.

V gene TRBV7-8 combines with J gene TRBJ1-6, with D tentatively TRBD1 (5 bases). Per the germline V gene, CDR1 is SGHVS and CDR2 is FQNEAQ. The CDR3 contains 15 residues. The V end was cut by 5 bases, the J end by 9 bases, with 17 bases between. The CDR3 protein is CASSIRTRSSSPLHF. CDR3 nucleotide sequence: TGTGCCAGCAGCATACGGACACGGAGTTCTTCACCCCTCCACTTT.

This clone was found once. J is TRBJ2-7 and V is TRBV6-1, with TRBD1 identical over 7 bases. This CDR3 is 13 amino acids long. The J segment lost 4 bases and the V segment lost 5 bases, leaving 5 bases of the junction unmatched. CDR1 is MNHNS and CDR2 is SASEGT in the germline V gene. The CDR3, as DNA: TGTGCCAGCAGTACGGGACAGAATTACGAGCAGTACTTC. Its protein is CASSTGQNYEQYF.

The V call is TRBV9, the J call TRBJ2-5; 8 bases fit TRBD2. The CDR3 is 16 residues long. V shed 3 bases and J 4 bases; nucleotides not matched to a gene: 11. The V gene's germline CDR1 is SGDLS and CDR2 YYNGEE. The CDR3 here is CASSASGSGGIETQYF. The CDR3 region has the DNA TGTGCCAGCAGCGCCAGCGGATCGGGGGGGATAGAGACCCAGTACTTC.

This clone came up once. The chain uses TRBV4-1 and TRBJ1-1, with 8 nucleotides matching TRBD1. After removal of 4 bases from V and 6 bases from J, the junction contained 10 bases not matched to a gene. The CDR3 totals 15 residues. The germline CDR1 and CDR2 sequences are MGHRA and YSYEKL. CDR3 in amino acids: CASSPYRGGFPEAFF. The CDR3 DNA reads TGCGCCAGCAGCCCCTACAGGGGGGGGTTCCCTGAAGCTTTCTTT.

This clone showed up just a few times. Other DNA sequences from this sample encode an identical CDR3 as well. The V gene is TRBV7-2, the J gene TRBJ2-7, with 12 bases aligning to TRBD2. The CDR3 length is 15 residues. J lost 2 bases, V lost 2 bases, and 1 base had no gene match. Germline lookup yields CDR1 SGHTA and CDR2 FQGNSA. Here the CDR3 reads CASSLSSGGAYEQYF. In nucleotides, the CDR3 is TGTGCCAGCAGCTTATCTAGCGGGGGGGCCTACGAGCAGTACTTC.

The chain employs TRBV7-2 and TRBJ2-3; perhaps TRBD1 as D (5 bases). This CDR3 comprises 14 residues. CDR1 is SGHTA and CDR2 is FQGNSA in the germline V gene. V was trimmed by 5 bases and J by 0 bases, leaving 9 bases between them. Here the CDR3 reads CASSLRASTDTQYF. CDR3 sequence (DNA): TGTGCCAGCAGCCTCAGGGCTAGCACAGATACGCAGTATTTT.

In its sample, this clone was seen a few times. J is TRBJ2-2 and V is TRBV7-2; D is unresolved. This CDR3 region has 14 residues. Germline-derived CDR1 and CDR2 are SGHTA and FQGNSA. Trimming removed 5 bases from V and 4 bases from J, with 11 bases in between. The CDR3 DNA sequence: TGTGCCAGCAGCCTAGTCCCCGGCACCGGGGAGCTGTTTTTT. Translated, it gives CASSLVPGTGELFF. Using reference TRBV7-2 and TRBJ2-2 for the parts outside the CDR3, the full variable domain is GAGVSQSPSNKVTEKGKDVELRCDPISGHTALYWYRQSLGQGLEFLIYFQGNSAPDKSGLPSDRFSAERTGGSVSTLTIQRTQQEDSAVYLCASSLVPGTGELFFGEGSRLTVL.

The chain employs TRBV11-2 and TRBJ2-1; 11 nucleotides line up with TRBD2. The CDR3 runs to 15 residues. CDR1 is SGHAT, CDR2 FQNNGV, per germline. J gave up 7 bases and V 5 bases, and 7 bases lay outside the gene matches. As DNA, the CDR3 is TGTGCCAGCAGCAGAATAGCGGGGGGGTTAAATGAGCAGTTCTTC. Translating it yields CASSRIAGGLNEQFF. The full variable domain, completed using reference TRBV11-2 and TRBJ2-1, is EAGVAQSPRYKIIEKRQSVAFWCNPISGHATLYWYQQILGQGPKLLIQFQNNGVVDDSQLPKDRFSAERLKGVDSTLKIQPAKLEDSAVYLCASSRIAGGLNEQFFGPGTRLTVL.

The chain uses TRBV7-6 and TRBJ2-5, with TRBD2 identical over 10 bases. This CDR3 has 17 residues. Trimming removed 1 base from V and 1 base from J; junction bases left unmatched: 6. Germline V gene data show CDR1 as SGHVS and CDR2 as FNYEAQ. CDR3 sequence reads: CASSLETSGRFQETQYF. In DNA form, the CDR3 reads TGTGCCAGCAGCTTAGAGACTAGCGGGCGATTCCAAGAGACCCAGTACTTC.

This chain uses TRBV13 with TRBJ2-5, with TRBD1 as a possible D gene (5 bases). Germline lookup yields CDR1 PRHDT and CDR2 FYEKMQ (reference sequence). V shed 5 bases and J shed 1 base, with 17 bases lying between them. This CDR3 is 16 amino acids long. In DNA form, the CDR3 reads TGTGCCAGCAGCCAATCCTTCAGGGCCCCCCAAGAGACCCAGTACTTC. Translation: CASSQSFRAPQETQYF.

This chain links TRBV5-1 with TRBJ1-2, with 7 bases matching TRBD1. Germline CDR1 is SGHRS and CDR2 is YFSETQ. V was pared by 0 bases and J by 4 bases, with 6 bases of the junction left unmatched. This CDR3 region has 15 residues. CDR3 sequence: CASSLDPGTAYGYTF. The CDR3 nucleotides read TGCGCCAGCAGCTTGGATCCCGGGACAGCCTATGGCTACACCTTC.

CDR3 in DNA: TGTGCCAGCAGTTTATTTTCCGGGAAATTGGCCGGGGAGCTGTTTTTT. Translating it yields CASSLFSGKLAGELFF. V is TRBV27 and J is TRBJ2-2; D may be TRBD2 (5 bases). Trimming cost V 1 base and J 6 bases, with 15 bases left between them. The CDR3 consists of 16 residues. Germline lookup yields CDR1 MNHEY and CDR2 SMNVEV (reference sequence).